The rows below give T cell receptor beta chains drawn from one sample of a study of OX40 agonist ivuxolimab in advanced cancers. Some clones are missing from TCRdb's copy, which holds only in-frame ones; the method was immunoSEQ multiplex PCR. Of more than 85,000 clones in the sample, about 80% were seen once. This specimen consisted of CD4+ or CD8+ T cells sorted from blood, obtained in a trial of the OX40 agonist ivuxolimab. Receptors originate from an adult with an advanced solid tumor such as melanoma, head and neck, liver or kidney cancer. Both conserved end residues are part of each CDR3. The order of the fields is V gene, J gene, D gene, clone size, CDR3 protein, CDR3 DNA. The D gene is left open where the match is weak. The size field is filled for only some rows; it gives once, few, many or a size class.

>TRBV10-3|TRBJ2-7|TRBD2|once
CATQKLAGAFDEQYF
TGTGCCACCCAAAAATTAGCGGGAGCATTTGACGAGCAGTACTTC
>TRBV7-2|TRBJ2-2|NA|few
CASSSYRVTGELFF
TGTGCCAGCAGCTCGTACAGGGTCACCGGGGAGCTGTTTTTT
>TRBV7-9|TRBJ1-2|NA|NA
CASSQDGYGYTF
TGTGCCAGCAGCCAAGACGGCTATGGCTACACCTTC
>TRBV11-1|TRBJ2-2|NA|NA
CASSRGRNTGELFF
TGTGCCAGCAGCAGGGGAAGGAACACCGGGGAGCTGTTTTTT
>TRBV11-2|TRBJ1-6|NA|few
CASSPTTGLNSPLHF
TGTGCCAGCAGTCCAACGACAGGCTTAAATTCACCCCTCCACTTT
>TRBV7-9|TRBJ2-4|NA|NA
CASSPWRGAENIQYF
TGTGCCAGCAGCCCTTGGAGGGGGGCCGAAAACATTCAGTACTTC
>TRBV5-1|TRBJ2-4|NA|NA
CASSSEGKNIQYF
TGCGCCAGCAGCTCCGAGGGGAAAAACATTCAGTACTTC
>TRBV2|TRBJ2-5|TRBD1|NA
CASSGQGVRALGTQYF
TGTGCCAGCAGTGGACAGGGCGTCCGGGCCCTCGGGACCCAGTACTTC
>TRBV28|TRBJ1-4|NA|NA
CASSLPQPTNEKLFF
TGTGCCAGCAGTTTACCGCAGCCAACTAATGAAAAACTGTTTTTT
>TRBV7-2|TRBJ2-7|TRBD2|NA
CASGSGGARTEQYF
TGTGCCAGCGGTAGCGGGGGGGCCCGTACGGAGCAGTACTTC
>TRBV5-4|TRBJ1-6|NA|NA
CASSLQVGGNSPLHF
TGTGCCAGCAGCTTACAGGTCGGCGGTAATTCACCCCTCCACTTT
>TRBV5-1|TRBJ1-3|NA|NA
CASSLASSSGNTIYF
TGCGCCAGCAGCTTGGCGTCCAGCTCTGGAAACACCATATATTTT
>TRBV28|TRBJ2-7|NA|few
CASSLVGRVNHEQYF
TGTGCCAGCAGTTTGGTCGGCAGGGTAAACCACGAGCAGTACTTC
>TRBV10-1|TRBJ2-5|NA|once
CASSEIAGETQYF
TGCGCCAGCAGTGAGATTGCGGGGGAGACCCAGTACTTC
>TRBV7-3|TRBJ2-3|TRBD2|NA
CASSLMGGLADTQYF
TGTGCCAGCAGCTTAATGGGGGGGTTGGCAGATACGCAGTATTTT
>TRBV5-8|TRBJ1-1|NA|NA
CASSAVWVNTEAFF
TGTGCCAGCAGCGCAGTATGGGTTAACACTGAAGCTTTCTTT
>TRBV13|TRBJ2-5|TRBD2|NA
CASSLLRGVTQYF
TGTGCCAGCAGCTTATTGCGGGGGGTGACCCAGTACTTC
>TRBV4-1|TRBJ2-6|NA|NA
CASRGVSGANVLTF
TGCGCCAGCAGGGGGGTATCTGGGGCCAACGTCCTGACTTTC
>TRBV5-8|TRBJ1-1|NA|NA
CASSWGGRTEAFF
TGTGCCAGCAGCTGGGGGGGTCGGACTGAAGCTTTCTTT
>TRBV5-4|TRBJ1-2|NA|NA
CASSPGAVGQQYGYTF
TGTGCCAGCAGCCCCGGAGCCGTAGGACAGCAGTATGGCTACACCTTC
>TRBV9|TRBJ2-1|TRBD2|NA
CASSGLAGGYNEQFF
TGTGCCAGCAGCGGCTTAGCGGGAGGCTACAATGAGCAGTTCTTC
>TRBV9|TRBJ1-2|NA|NA
CASSVGTVTSGYTF
TGTGCCAGCAGCGTAGGGACGGTCACGAGCGGCTACACCTTC
>TRBV28|TRBJ2-1|NA|NA
CASSPRPTGRDNEQFF
TGTGCCAGCAGTCCTCGCCCGACAGGGAGGGACAATGAGCAGTTCTTC
>TRBV28|TRBJ1-5|NA|NA
CASSFGTSRGNQPQHF
TGTGCCAGCAGTTTTGGGACCTCTCGGGGCAATCAGCCCCAGCATTTT
>TRBV5-1|TRBJ1-1|NA|NA
CASSLGRENTEAFF
TGCGCCAGCAGCCTCGGGCGGGAGAACACTGAAGCTTTCTTT
>TRBV27|TRBJ2-1|NA|NA
CASSLYAGPYNEQFF
TGTGCCAGCAGTTTATATGCGGGTCCCTACAATGAGCAGTTCTTC
>TRBV30|TRBJ1-4|NA|NA
CAWSEWANEKLFF
TGTGCCTGGAGTGAGTGGGCTAATGAAAAACTGTTTTTT
>TRBV21-1|TRBJ2-1|NA|NA
CASSNSGRPYNEQFF
TGTGCCAGCAGCAATAGCGGGAGGCCCTACAATGAGCAGTTCTTC
>TRBV6-6|TRBJ2-1|NA|NA
CATSRVERRNEQFF
TGTGCCACCTCCAGAGTCGAGAGGAGAAATGAGCAGTTCTTC
>TRBV7-2|TRBJ1-1|NA|NA
CASSPRGRMNTEAFF
TGTGCCAGCAGCCCCCGGGGTAGGATGAACACTGAAGCTTTCTTT
>TRBV28|TRBJ2-7|NA|NA
CASSFRISGEQYF
TGTGCCAGCAGTTTCCGGATCAGTGGTGAGCAGTACTTC
>TRBV5-6|TRBJ2-2|TRBD2|NA
CASSPPRLALNTGELFF
TGTGCCAGCAGCCCACCCAGACTAGCGCTTAACACCGGGGAGCTGTTTTTT
>TRBV28|TRBJ1-2|NA|NA
CASSSSGHGYTF
TGTGCCAGCAGTTCTTCAGGCCATGGCTACACCTTC
>TRBV7-3|TRBJ2-1|NA|NA
CASSLLASRNEQFF
TGTGCCAGCAGCTTACTAGCGTCCCGTAATGAGCAGTTCTTC
>TRBV6-5|TRBJ2-1|TRBD2|NA
CASGETSTINEQFF
TGTGCCAGCGGCGAGACTAGCACTATCAATGAGCAGTTCTTC
>TRBV7-8|TRBJ2-3|NA|NA
CASSLGGRSDTQYF
TGTGCCAGCAGCTTAGGGGGACGGTCAGATACGCAGTATTTT
>TRBV27|TRBJ1-5|NA|NA
CASSPGGSGGQPQHF
TGTGCCAGCAGCCCCGGGGGGAGCGGGGGTCAGCCCCAGCATTTT
>TRBV4-1|TRBJ2-3|TRBD2|NA
CASSLGLADTQYF
TGCGCCAGCAGCCTTGGACTAGCTGATACGCAGTATTTT
>TRBV6-6|TRBJ1-1|TRBD1|NA
CASRTGSGTEAFF
TGTGCCAGCAGGACAGGGAGCGGGACTGAAGCTTTCTTT
>TRBV6-5|TRBJ1-6|NA|NA
CASSLQGFSNSPLHF
TGTGCCAGCAGTCTACAGGGATTCAGTAATTCACCCCTCCACTTT
>TRBV21-1|TRBJ1-3|NA|NA
CASSKVEGRSSSGNTIYF
TGTGCCAGCAGCAAAGTGGAGGGGCGGTCTAGCTCTGGAAACACCATATATTTT
>TRBV6-5|TRBJ1-2|NA|NA
CASSYSGGTTTF
TGTGCCAGCAGTTACTCGGGGGGTACAACCACCTTC
>TRBV4-3|TRBJ2-6|NA|NA
CASSHGGGANVLTF
TGCGCCAGCAGCCACGGCGGTGGGGCCAACGTCCTGACTTTC
>TRBV11-2|TRBJ2-4|TRBD1|NA
CASSLGADRGPLRNIQYF
TGTGCCAGCAGCTTAGGGGCGGACAGGGGGCCCCTGAGAAACATTCAGTACTTC
>TRBV11-3|TRBJ2-7|NA|NA
CASSKGGSYEQYF
TGTGCCAGCAGCAAGGGGGGGAGTTACGAGCAGTACTTC
>TRBV7-3|TRBJ2-5|TRBD1|NA
CASSPGRQGAGETQYF
TGTGCCAGCAGCCCGGGAAGACAGGGGGCAGGGGAGACCCAGTACTTC
>TRBV7-9|TRBJ2-7|NA|NA
CASSLARSSYEQYF
TGTGCCAGCAGCTTAGCCAGGAGCTCCTACGAGCAGTACTTC
>TRBV5-1|TRBJ2-2|NA|NA
CASSVTANTGELFF
TGCGCCAGCAGCGTGACAGCGAACACCGGGGAGCTGTTTTTT
>TRBV7-3|TRBJ2-7|NA|NA
CASSSQSSSSEQYF
TGTGCCAGCAGCTCACAAAGTTCGTCCTCCGAGCAGTACTTC
>TRBV4-2|TRBJ2-5|NA|NA
CASSQGVRKIGETQYF
TGTGCCAGCAGCCAAGGCGTTCGAAAGATAGGGGAGACCCAGTACTTC
>TRBV9|TRBJ1-1|NA|NA
CASSVVVGAEAFF
TGTGCCAGCAGCGTAGTGGTCGGGGCTGAAGCTTTCTTT